These T cell receptor beta chains were read from a single sample in a study of T cell responses to AZD1222 COVID-19 vaccine. TCRdb's table, derived via immunoSEQ multiplex PCR, lists solely in-frame clones and lacks some. The repertoire holds 150,000 or so clones, almost 95% seen once, with about 2.5% in the top ten. The sequenced sample was peripheral blood, obtained on day 0 of AZD1222 vaccination. These receptors were obtained from an adult in good health. The CDR3 runs from the conserved cysteine through the conserved F or W. Fields, in order: D gene, V gene, J gene, CDR3 DNA, CDR3 protein. The D gene is left open where the match is weak.

d_call: TRBD2
v_call: TRBV6-2/TRBV6-3
j_call: TRBJ2-7
cdr3_nt: TGTGCCAGCAGCACGGGACTAGCGGGGGTTATCTACGAGCAGTACTTC
cdr3_aa: CASSTGLAGVIYEQYF

d_call: NA
v_call: TRBV12-3/TRBV12-4
j_call: TRBJ1-5
cdr3_nt: TGTGCCAGCAGCTATACAGCCAATCAGCCCCAGCATTTT
cdr3_aa: CASSYTANQPQHF

d_call: NA
v_call: TRBV7-9
j_call: TRBJ1-2
cdr3_nt: TGTGCCAGCAGCTTAGGTACGCGGGGGCCTAACTATGGCTACACCTTC
cdr3_aa: CASSLGTRGPNYGYTF

d_call: NA
v_call: TRBV7-9
j_call: TRBJ2-1
cdr3_nt: TGTGCCAGCAGTCTATCTGGGGGGCGGGCGTACAATGAGCAGTTCTTC
cdr3_aa: CASSLSGGRAYNEQFF

d_call: TRBD1
v_call: TRBV15
j_call: TRBJ1-2
cdr3_nt: TGTGCCACCAGCAGAGAAAAACCTACAGGGGCATATGGCTACACCTTC
cdr3_aa: CATSREKPTGAYGYTF

d_call: NA
v_call: TRBV29-1
j_call: TRBJ1-6
cdr3_nt: TGCAGCGTCCAGACTACGACAGATAATTCACCCCTCCACTTT
cdr3_aa: CSVQTTTDNSPLHF

d_call: NA
v_call: TRBV7-8
j_call: TRBJ1-2
cdr3_nt: TGTGCCAGCTCACTAGGGGAGAGGGAGGTTTCCTATGGCTACACCTTC
cdr3_aa: CASSLGEREVSYGYTF

d_call: TRBD1
v_call: TRBV28
j_call: TRBJ1-1
cdr3_nt: TGTGCCAGCAGTATACAGGGGGCTGAAAACACTGAAGCTTTCTTT
cdr3_aa: CASSIQGAENTEAFF

d_call: TRBD1
v_call: TRBV2
j_call: TRBJ1-1
cdr3_nt: TGTGCCAGCAGTTTTCAGGGGGTCTTGAACACTGAAGCTTTCTTT
cdr3_aa: CASSFQGVLNTEAFF

d_call: TRBD2
v_call: TRBV2
j_call: TRBJ2-7
cdr3_nt: TGTGCCAGCATGATGCTAGCGGGCACACTTCGCGGGCAGTACTTC
cdr3_aa: CASMMLAGTLRGQYF

d_call: NA
v_call: TRBV3-1/TRBV3-2
j_call: TRBJ1-1
cdr3_nt: TGTGCCAGCAGCCAAGGGACAGCCGGGAACACTGAAGCTTTCTTT
cdr3_aa: CASSQGTAGNTEAFF

d_call: NA
v_call: TRBV5-4
j_call: TRBJ2-3
cdr3_nt: TGTGCCAGCAGCCTTGAGGGTTTGGATACGCAGTATTTT
cdr3_aa: CASSLEGLDTQYF

d_call: TRBD1
v_call: TRBV6-5
j_call: TRBJ1-6
cdr3_nt: TGTGCCATTCACCGGACAGGGGATTCACCCCTCCACTTT
cdr3_aa: CAIHRTGDSPLHF

d_call: NA
v_call: TRBV2
j_call: TRBJ2-5
cdr3_nt: TGTGCCAGTAGACAAGAGACCCAGTACTTC
cdr3_aa: CASRQETQYF

d_call: NA
v_call: TRBV27
j_call: TRBJ1-6
cdr3_nt: TGTGCCAGCAGTTTGGACAGCTATAATTCACCCCTCCACTTT
cdr3_aa: CASSLDSYNSPLHF

d_call: NA
v_call: TRBV12-3/TRBV12-4
j_call: TRBJ1-2
cdr3_nt: TGTGCCAGCAGTTTGGGCCTACCGCTTGGCTACACCTTC
cdr3_aa: CASSLGLPLGYTF

d_call: NA
v_call: TRBV5-1
j_call: TRBJ2-5
cdr3_nt: TGCGCCAGCAGCTTGAACGGGCAACATGGGGAGACCCAGTACTTC
cdr3_aa: CASSLNGQHGETQYF